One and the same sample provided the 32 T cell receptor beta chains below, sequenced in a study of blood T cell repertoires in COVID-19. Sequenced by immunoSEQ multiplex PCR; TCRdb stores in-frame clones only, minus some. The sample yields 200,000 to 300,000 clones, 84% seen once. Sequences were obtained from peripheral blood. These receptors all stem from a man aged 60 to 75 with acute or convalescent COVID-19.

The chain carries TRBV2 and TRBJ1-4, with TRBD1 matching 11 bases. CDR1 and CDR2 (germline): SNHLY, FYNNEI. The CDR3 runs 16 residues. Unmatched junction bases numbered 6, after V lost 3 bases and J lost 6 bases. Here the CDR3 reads CASSESGQGGDEKLFF. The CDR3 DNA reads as TGTGCCAGCAGTGAGTCGGGACAGGGGGGGGATGAAAAACTGTTTTTT.

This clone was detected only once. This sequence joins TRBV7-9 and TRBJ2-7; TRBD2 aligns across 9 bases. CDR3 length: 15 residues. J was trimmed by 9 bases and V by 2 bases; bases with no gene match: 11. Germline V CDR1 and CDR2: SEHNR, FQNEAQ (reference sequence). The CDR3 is CASSLPGTSSTRQYF. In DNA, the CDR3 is TGTGCCAGCAGCTTACCCGGGACTAGCTCCACACGGCAGTACTTC.

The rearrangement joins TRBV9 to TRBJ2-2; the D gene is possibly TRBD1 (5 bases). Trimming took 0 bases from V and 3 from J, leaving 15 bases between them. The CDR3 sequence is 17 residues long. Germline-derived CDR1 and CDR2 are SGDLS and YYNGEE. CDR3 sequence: CASSVGWGSADTGELFF. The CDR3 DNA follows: TGTGCCAGCAGCGTAGGCTGGGGCTCCGCCGACACCGGGGAGCTGTTTTTT.

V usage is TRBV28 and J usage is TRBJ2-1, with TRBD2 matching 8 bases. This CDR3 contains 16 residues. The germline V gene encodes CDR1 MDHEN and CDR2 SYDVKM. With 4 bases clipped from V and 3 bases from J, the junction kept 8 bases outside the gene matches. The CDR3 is CASSSLLAEGYNEQFF. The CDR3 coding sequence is TGTGCCAGCAGTTCGCTACTAGCGGAGGGCTACAATGAGCAGTTCTTC.

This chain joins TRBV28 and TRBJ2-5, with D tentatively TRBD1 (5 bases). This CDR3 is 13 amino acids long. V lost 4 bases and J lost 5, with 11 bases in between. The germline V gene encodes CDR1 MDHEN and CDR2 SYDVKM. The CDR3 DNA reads TGTGCCAGCAGTTCGCAGGGAAGGGAGACCCAGTACTTC. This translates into CASSSQGRETQYF.

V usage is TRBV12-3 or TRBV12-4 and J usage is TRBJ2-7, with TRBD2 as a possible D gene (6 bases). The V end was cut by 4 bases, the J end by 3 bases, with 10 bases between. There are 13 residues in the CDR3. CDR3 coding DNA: TGTGCCAGCAGTTGGCGCGGGGTCTACGAGCAGTACTTC. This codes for CASSWRGVYEQYF.

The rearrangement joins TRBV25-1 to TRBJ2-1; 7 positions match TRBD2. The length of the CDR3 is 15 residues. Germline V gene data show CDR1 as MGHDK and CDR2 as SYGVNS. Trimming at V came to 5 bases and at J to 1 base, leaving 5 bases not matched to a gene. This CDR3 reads CASSRRRGSYNEQFF. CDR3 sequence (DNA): TGTGCCAGCAGTCGTCGGCGGGGGTCCTACAATGAGCAGTTCTTC. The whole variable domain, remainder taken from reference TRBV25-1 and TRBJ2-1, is EADIYQTPRYLVIGTGKKITLECSQTMGHDKMYWYQQDPGMELHLIHYSYGVNSTEKGDLSSESTVSRIRTEHFPLTLESARPSHTSQYLCASSRRRGSYNEQFFGPGTRLTVL.

CDR3 protein: CSVRSPAEAFF. The CDR3 coding sequence is TGCAGCGTCCGATCGCCAGCTGAAGCTTTCTTT. This rearrangement joins TRBV29-1 to TRBJ1-1; D remains unclear. The CDR3 spans 11 residues. Germline-derived CDR1 and CDR2 are SQVTM and ANQGSEA. V was cut by 6 bases and J by 6 bases, with 11 bases left in between.

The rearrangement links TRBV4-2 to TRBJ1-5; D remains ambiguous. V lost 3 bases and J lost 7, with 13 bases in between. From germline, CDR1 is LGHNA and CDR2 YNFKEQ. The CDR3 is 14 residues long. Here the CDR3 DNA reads TGTGCCAGCAGCCACGGAGGCGTCGAGCAGCCCCAGCATTTT. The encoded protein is CASSHGGVEQPQHF.

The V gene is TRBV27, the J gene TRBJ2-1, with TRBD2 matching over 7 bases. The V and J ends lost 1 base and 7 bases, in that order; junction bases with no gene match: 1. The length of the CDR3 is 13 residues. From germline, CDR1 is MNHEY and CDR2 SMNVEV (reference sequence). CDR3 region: CASSLWGGNEQFF. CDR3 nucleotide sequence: TGTGCCAGCAGTTTATGGGGGGGGAATGAGCAGTTCTTC.

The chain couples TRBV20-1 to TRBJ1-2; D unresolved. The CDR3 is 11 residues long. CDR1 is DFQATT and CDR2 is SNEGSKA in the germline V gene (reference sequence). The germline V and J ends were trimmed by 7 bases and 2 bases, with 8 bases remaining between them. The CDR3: CSVGQNYGYTF. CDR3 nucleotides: TGCAGTGTTGGTCAGAACTATGGCTACACCTTC.

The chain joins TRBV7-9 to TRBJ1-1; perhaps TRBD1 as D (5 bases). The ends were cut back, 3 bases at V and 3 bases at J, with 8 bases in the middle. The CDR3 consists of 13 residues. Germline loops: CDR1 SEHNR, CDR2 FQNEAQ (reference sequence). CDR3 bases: TGTGCCAGCAGCTTCAGGGTAGACACTGAAGCTTTCTTT. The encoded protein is CASSFRVDTEAFF.

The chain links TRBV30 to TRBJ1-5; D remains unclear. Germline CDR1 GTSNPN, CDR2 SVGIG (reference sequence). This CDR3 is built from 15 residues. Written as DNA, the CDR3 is TGTGCATCGGATCGGGCAGGAGGGAGCAATCAGCCCCAGCATTTT. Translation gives CASDRAGGSNQPQHF.

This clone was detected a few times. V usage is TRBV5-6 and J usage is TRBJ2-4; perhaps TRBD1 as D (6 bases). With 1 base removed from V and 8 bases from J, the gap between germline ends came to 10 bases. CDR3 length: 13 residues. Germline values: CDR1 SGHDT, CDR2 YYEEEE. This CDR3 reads CASSLNRADIQYF. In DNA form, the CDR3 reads TGTGCCAGCAGCTTGAACAGGGCGGACATTCAGTACTTC.

CDR3 in amino acids: CASSQLGTGGTDTQYF. CDR3 in DNA: TGTGCCAGCTCACAGTTAGGGACAGGGGGCACAGATACGCAGTATTTT. The chain uses TRBV18 and TRBJ2-3, with 10 bases identical to TRBD1. Germline lookup yields CDR1 KGHSH and CDR2 LQKENI. J was trimmed by 1 base and V by 4 bases; bases with no gene match: 5. The CDR3 is 16 amino acids.

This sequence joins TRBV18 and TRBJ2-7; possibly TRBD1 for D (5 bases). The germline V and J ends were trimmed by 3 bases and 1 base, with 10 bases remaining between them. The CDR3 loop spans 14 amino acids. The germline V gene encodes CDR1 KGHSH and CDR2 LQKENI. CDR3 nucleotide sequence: TGTGCCAGCTCACCCAGGACATCTTCCTACGAGCAGTACTTC. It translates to CASSPRTSSYEQYF.

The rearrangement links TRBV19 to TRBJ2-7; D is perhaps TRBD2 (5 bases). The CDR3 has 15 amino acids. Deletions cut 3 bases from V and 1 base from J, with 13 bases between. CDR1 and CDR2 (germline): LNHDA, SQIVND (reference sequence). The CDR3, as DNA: TGTGCCAGTAGTATGGTCGGGGATTTTTCCTACGAGCAGTACTTC. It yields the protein CASSMVGDFSYEQYF.

The CDR3 protein is CASSITSTLNTEAFF. The DNA for the CDR3 is TGTGCCAGCAGTATAACCTCCACATTGAACACTGAAGCTTTCTTT. The V gene is TRBV27, the J gene TRBJ1-1; no reliable D call. Looked up from germline, CDR1 is MNHEY and CDR2 is SMNVEV (reference sequence). The CDR3 has 15 amino acids. V dropped 5 bases and J dropped 0 bases, with 13 bases sitting between them.

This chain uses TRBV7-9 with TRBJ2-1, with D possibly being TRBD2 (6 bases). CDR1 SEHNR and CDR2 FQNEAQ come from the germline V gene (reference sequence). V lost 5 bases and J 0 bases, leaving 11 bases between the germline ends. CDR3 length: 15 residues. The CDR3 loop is CASSGGVSSYNEQFF. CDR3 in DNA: TGTGCCAGCAGCGGCGGGGTGAGCTCCTACAATGAGCAGTTCTTC. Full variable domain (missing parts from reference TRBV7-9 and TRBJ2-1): DTGVSQNPRHKITKRGQNVTFRCDPISEHNRLYWYRQTLGQGPEFLTYFQNEAQLEKSRLLSDRFSAERPKGSFSTLEIQRTEQGDSAMYLCASSGGVSSYNEQFFGPGTRLTVL.

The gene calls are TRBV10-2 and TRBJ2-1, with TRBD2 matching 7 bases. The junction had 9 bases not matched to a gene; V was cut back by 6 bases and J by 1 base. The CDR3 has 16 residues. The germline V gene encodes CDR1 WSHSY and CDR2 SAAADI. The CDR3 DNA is TGCGCCAGCAGAAGAGGAGGACTAGAATCCTACAATGAGCAGTTCTTC. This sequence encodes CASRRGGLESYNEQFF.

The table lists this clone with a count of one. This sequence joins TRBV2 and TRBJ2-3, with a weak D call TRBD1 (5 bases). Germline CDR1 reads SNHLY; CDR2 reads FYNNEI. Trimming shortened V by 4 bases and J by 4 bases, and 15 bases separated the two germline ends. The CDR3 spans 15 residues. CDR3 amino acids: CASSAALGRADTQYF. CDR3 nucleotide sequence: TGTGCCAGCAGTGCTGCCCTTGGCAGGGCAGATACGCAGTATTTT.

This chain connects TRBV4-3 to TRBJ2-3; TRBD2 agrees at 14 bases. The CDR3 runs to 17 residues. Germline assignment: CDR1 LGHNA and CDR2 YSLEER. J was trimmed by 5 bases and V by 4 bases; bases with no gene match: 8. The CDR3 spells CASSPTSGRARGDTQYF. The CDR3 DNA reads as TGCGCCAGCAGCCCGACTAGCGGGAGGGCCCGGGGAGATACGCAGTATTTT.

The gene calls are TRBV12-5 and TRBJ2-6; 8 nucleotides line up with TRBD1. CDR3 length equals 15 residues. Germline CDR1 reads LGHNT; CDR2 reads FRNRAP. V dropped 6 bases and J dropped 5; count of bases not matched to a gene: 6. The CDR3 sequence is CASGSGQGRANVLTF. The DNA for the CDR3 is TGTGCTAGTGGATCAGGACAGGGCAGGGCCAACGTCCTGACTTTC.

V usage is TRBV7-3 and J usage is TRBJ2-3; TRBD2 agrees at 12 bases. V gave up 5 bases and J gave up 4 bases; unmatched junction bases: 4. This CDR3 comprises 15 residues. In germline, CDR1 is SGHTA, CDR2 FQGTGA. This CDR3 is CASSPSGGAADTQYF. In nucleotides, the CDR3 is TGTGCCAGCAGCCCTAGCGGGGGGGCAGCAGATACGCAGTATTTT. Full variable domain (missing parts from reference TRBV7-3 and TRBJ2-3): GAGVSQTPSNKVTEKGKYVELRCDPISGHTALYWYRQSLGQGPEFLIYFQGTGAADDSGLPNDRFFAVRPEGSVSTLKIQRTERGDSAVYLCASSPSGGAADTQYFGPGTRLTVL.

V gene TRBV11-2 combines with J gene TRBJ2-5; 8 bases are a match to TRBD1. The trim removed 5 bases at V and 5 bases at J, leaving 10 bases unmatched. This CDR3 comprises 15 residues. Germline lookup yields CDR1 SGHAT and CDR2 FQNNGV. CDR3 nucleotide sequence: TGTGCCAGCAGCCTCCCTCGGACAGGGCGGGAGACCCAGTACTTC. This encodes CASSLPRTGRETQYF.

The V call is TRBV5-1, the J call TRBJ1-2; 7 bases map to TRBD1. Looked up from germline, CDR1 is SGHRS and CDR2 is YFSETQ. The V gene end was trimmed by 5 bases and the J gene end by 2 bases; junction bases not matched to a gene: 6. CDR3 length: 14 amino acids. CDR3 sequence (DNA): TGCGCCAGCAGTCCACAGGGGACCAACTATGGCTACACCTTC. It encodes CASSPQGTNYGYTF.

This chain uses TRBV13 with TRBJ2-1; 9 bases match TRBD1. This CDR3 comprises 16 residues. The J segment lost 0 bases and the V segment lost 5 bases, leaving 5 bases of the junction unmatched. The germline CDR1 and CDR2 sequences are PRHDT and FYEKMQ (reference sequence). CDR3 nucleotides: TGTGCCAGCAGCCGGGGACAGGGCCGCTCCTACAATGAGCAGTTCTTC. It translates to CASSRGQGRSYNEQFF. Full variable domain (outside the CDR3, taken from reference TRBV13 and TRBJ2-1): AAGVIQSPRHLIKEKRETATLKCYPIPRHDTVYWYQQGPGQDPQFLISFYEKMQSDKGSIPDRFSAQQFSDYHSELNMSSLELGDSALYFCASSRGQGRSYNEQFFGPGTRLTVL.

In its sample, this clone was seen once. CDR3 residues: CASSFRDYGYTF. As DNA, the CDR3 is TGTGCCAGCAGTTTCAGGGACTATGGCTACACCTTC. The chain links TRBV6-5 to TRBJ1-2; D perhaps matches TRBD1 (5 bases). The germline V gene encodes CDR1 MNHEY and CDR2 SVGAGI. The CDR3 is 12 residues long. Trimming took off 4 bases at V and 3 bases at J, with 6 bases between the two ends.

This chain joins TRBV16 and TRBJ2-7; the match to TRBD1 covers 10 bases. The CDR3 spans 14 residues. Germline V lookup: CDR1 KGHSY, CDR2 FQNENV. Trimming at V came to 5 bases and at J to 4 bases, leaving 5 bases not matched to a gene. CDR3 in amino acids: CASSATGGSYEQYF. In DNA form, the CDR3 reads TGTGCCAGCAGCGCGACAGGGGGCTCATACGAGCAGTACTTC. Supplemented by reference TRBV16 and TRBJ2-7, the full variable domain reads GEEVAQTPKHLVRGEGQKAKLYCAPIKGHSYVFWYQQVLKNEFKFLISFQNENVFDETGMPKERFSAKCLPNSPCSLEIQATKLEDSAVYFCASSATGGSYEQYFGPGTRLTVT.

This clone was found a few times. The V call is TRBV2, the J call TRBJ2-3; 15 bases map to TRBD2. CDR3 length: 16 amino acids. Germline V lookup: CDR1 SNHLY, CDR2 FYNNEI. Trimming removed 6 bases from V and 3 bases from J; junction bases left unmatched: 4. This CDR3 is CASRGLAGGRTDTQYF. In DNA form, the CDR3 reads TGTGCCAGCAGGGGACTAGCGGGAGGAAGGACAGATACGCAGTATTTT.

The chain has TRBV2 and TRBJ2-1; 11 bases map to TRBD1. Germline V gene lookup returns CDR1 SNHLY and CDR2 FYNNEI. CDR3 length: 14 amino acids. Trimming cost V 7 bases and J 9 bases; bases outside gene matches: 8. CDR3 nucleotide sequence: TGTGCCAGCACCGGGACAGGGGGGCGGAGTGAGCAGTTCTTC. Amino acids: CASTGTGGRSEQFF.

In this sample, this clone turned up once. Here the CDR3 DNA reads TGTGCCAGCAGCCCATGGGACTCCACCGGGGAGCTGTTTTTT. Encoded protein: CASSPWDSTGELFF. The chain couples TRBV9 to TRBJ2-2; maybe TRBD2 (6 bases). Germline CDR1 SGDLS, CDR2 YYNGEE. Trimming left V 4 bases short and J 4 bases short, with 11 bases between. The CDR3 totals 14 residues.